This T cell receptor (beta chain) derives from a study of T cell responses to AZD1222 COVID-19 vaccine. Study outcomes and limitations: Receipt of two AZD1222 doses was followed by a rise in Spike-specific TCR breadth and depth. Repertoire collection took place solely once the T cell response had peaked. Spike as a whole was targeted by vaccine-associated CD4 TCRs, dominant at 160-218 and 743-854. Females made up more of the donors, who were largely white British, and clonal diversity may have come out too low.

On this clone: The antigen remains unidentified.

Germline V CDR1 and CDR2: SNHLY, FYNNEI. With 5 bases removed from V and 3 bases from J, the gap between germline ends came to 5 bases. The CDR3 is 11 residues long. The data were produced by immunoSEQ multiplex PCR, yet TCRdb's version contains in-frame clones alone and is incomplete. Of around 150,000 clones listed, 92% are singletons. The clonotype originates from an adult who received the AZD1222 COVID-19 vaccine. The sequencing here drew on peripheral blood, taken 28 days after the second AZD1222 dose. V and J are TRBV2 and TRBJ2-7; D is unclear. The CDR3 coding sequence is TGTGCCAGCAGTTCGGACTACGAGCAGTACTTC. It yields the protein CASSSDYEQYF.